Shown below are 8 T cell receptor beta chains from a single sample sequenced in a study of cytomegalovirus exposure and HLA in healthy donors. Primers included in the PCR were 60 Vbeta and 13 Jbeta primers. Libraries were prepared by immunoSEQ multiplex PCR; TCRdb keeps only in-frame clonotypes and omits some of them. This sample has 90,000 to 140,000 clones, with nearly 15% found just once. The sequenced sample was PBMCs. These receptors were taken from a female donor in good health and CMV-seronegative.

This clone was counted between two and nine times. V and J are TRBV28 and TRBJ1-1; 7 bases fit TRBD1. J lost 1 base, V lost 5 bases, and 10 bases had no gene match. Germline CDR1 MDHEN, CDR2 SYDVKM. The CDR3 totals 16 residues. Here the CDR3 DNA reads TGTGCCAGCAGTCAGAAGTACAGGGGCACGAACACTGAAGCTTTCTTT. This sequence encodes CASSQKYRGTNTEAFF.

This clone came up a few times. The V call is TRBV28, the J call TRBJ2-7; TRBD1 aligns across 12 bases. The CDR3 contains 15 residues. Germline CDR1 reads MDHEN; CDR2 reads SYDVKM. The V and J ends lost 2 bases and 9 bases, in that order; junction bases with no gene match: 8. Here the CDR3 DNA reads TGTGCCAGCAGTTTAGGGACAGGGGGCCTACGACGGCAGTACTTC. The encoded protein is CASSLGTGGLRRQYF.

This clone has only one observation. This chain connects TRBV25-1 to TRBJ2-5, with unresolved D. This CDR3 is 15 amino acids long. CDR1 is MGHDK and CDR2 is SYGVNS in the germline V gene. V lost 1 base, J lost 7 bases, and 16 bases lay in between. CDR3 loop: CASSESLTPVGTQYF. The CDR3 DNA reads as TGTGCCAGCAGTGAATCACTAACCCCCGTGGGGACCCAGTACTTC.

This chain connects TRBV2 to TRBJ1-2, with a tentative D call TRBD1 (5 bases). Trimming shortened V by 3 bases and J by 2 bases, and 13 bases separated the two germline ends. This CDR3 spans 15 amino acids. Germline CDR1 SNHLY, CDR2 FYNNEI. The CDR3 DNA reads TGTGCCAGCAGTGATGGAGGGGTGTCGAACTATGGCTACACCTTC. It encodes CASSDGGVSNYGYTF.

The chain links TRBV15 to TRBJ1-5; D is perhaps TRBD1 (5 bases). There are 14 residues in the CDR3. Trimming removed 4 bases at V and 7 bases at J, with 14 bases between. Germline CDR1 LNHNV, CDR2 YYDKDF (reference sequence). The CDR3 is CATSTEQAEQPQHF. The DNA for the CDR3 is TGTGCCACCAGCACAGAACAGGCCGAACAGCCCCAGCATTTT.

This clone turned up a few times. CDR3: CASSPTGTATYGYTF. DNA of the CDR3: TGTGCCAGCAGCCCGACCGGGACAGCGACCTATGGCTACACCTTC. V usage is TRBV7-6 and J usage is TRBJ1-2, with 7 bases aligning to TRBD1. V lost 5 bases and J lost 4; bases outside the gene matches: 10. Germline assignment: CDR1 SGHVS and CDR2 FNYEAQ. CDR3 length: 15 residues.

This clone was detected only a few times. V usage is TRBV6-6 and J usage is TRBJ2-7; 8 bases are shared with TRBD1. Germline trimming cut 4 bases from V and 0 bases from J; bases unmatched to any gene: 5. CDR3 length: 15 residues. The germline gives CDR1 MNHNY, CDR2 SVGAGI (reference sequence). The CDR3 spells CASSSQGGPSYEQYF. The DNA for the CDR3 is TGTGCCAGCAGTTCACAGGGGGGCCCCTCCTACGAGCAGTACTTC.

This clone was counted between two and nine times. The V and J genes are TRBV2 and TRBJ2-5; D is possibly TRBD1 (7 bases). Trimming cost V 11 bases and J 4 bases, with 17 bases left between them. The CDR3 runs to 13 residues. From germline, CDR1 is SNHLY and CDR2 FYNNEI. Written as DNA, the CDR3 is TGTGCCGGAGGGACAGTCCTATCAGAGACCCAGTACTTC. Translation: CAGGTVLSETQYF. Complete variable domain (other parts from reference TRBV2 and TRBJ2-5): EPEVTQTPSHQVTQMGQEVILRCVPISNHLYFYWYRQILGQKVEFLVSFYNNEISEKSEIFDDQFSVERPDGSNFTLKIRSTKLEDSAMYFCAGGTVLSETQYFGPGTRLLVL.